This T cell receptor (beta chain) derives from a study of blood T cell repertoires in COVID-19. Source study methods: Estimation of nucleated cell counts was performed using reference gene primer amplification. Data came from immunoSEQ multiplex PCR; TCRdb stores just in-frame clones and leaves some out. For V, J and clone size, that table is used; D and trimming come from the DNA. Of 90,000 to 140,000 clones listed, approximately 81% are singletons. CDR3 size: 12 residues. The V segment lost 6 bases and the J segment 4 bases; nucleotides outside the gene matches: 2. Sample: peripheral blood. J is TRBJ2-7 and V is TRBV12-3 or TRBV12-4; 8 nucleotides align to TRBD1. The TCR was taken from an elderly man with acute or convalescent COVID-19. The CDR3 DNA reads TGTGCCAGCAGATACAGGGGGTACGAGCAGTACTTC. Translated, it gives CASRYRGYEQYF.